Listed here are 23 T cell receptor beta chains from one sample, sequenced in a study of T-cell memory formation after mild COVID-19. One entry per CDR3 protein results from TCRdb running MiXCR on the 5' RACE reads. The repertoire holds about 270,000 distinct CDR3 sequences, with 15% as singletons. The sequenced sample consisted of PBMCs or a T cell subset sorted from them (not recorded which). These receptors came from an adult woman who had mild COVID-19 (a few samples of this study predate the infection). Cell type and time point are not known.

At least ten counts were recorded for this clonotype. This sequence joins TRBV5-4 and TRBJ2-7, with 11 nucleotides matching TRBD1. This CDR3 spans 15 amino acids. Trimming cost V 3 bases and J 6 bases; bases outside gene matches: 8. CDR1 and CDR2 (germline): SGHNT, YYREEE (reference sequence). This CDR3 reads CASSYGTGGYSEQYF. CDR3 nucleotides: TGTGCCAGCAGCTACGGGACAGGGGGTTACTCCGAGCAGTACTTC.

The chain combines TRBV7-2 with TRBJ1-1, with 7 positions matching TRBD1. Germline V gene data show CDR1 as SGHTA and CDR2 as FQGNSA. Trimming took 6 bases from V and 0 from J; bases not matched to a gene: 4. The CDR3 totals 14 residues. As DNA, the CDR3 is TGTGCCAGCAGGTTGGGACAGTTGAACACTGAAGCTTTCTTT. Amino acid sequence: CASRLGQLNTEAFF. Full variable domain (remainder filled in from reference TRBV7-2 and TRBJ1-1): GAGVSQSPSNKVTEKGKDVELRCDPISGHTALYWYRQSLGQGLEFLIYFQGNSAPDKSGLPSDRFSAERTGGSVSTLTIQRTQQEDSAVYLCASRLGQLNTEAFFGQGTRLTVV.

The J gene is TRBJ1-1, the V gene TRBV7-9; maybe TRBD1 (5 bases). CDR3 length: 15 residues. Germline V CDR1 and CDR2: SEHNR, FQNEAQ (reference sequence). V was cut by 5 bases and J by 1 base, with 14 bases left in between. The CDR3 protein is CASSAGLPGNTEAFF. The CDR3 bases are TGTGCCAGCAGCGCGGGACTTCCTGGGAACACTGAAGCTTTCTTT.

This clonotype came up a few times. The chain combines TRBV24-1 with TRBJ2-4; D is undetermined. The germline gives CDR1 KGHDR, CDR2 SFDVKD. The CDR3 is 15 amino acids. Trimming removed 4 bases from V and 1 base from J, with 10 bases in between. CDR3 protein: CATSDSGPAKNIQYF. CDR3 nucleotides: TGTGCCACCAGTGACTCCGGTCCCGCCAAAAACATTCAGTACTTC.

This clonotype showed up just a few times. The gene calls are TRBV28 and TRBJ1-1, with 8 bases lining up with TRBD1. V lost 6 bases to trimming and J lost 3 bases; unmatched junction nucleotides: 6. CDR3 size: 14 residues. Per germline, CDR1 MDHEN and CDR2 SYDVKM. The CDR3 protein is CASRPLQGDTEAFF. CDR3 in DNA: TGTGCCAGCAGACCTCTACAGGGGGACACTGAAGCTTTCTTT.

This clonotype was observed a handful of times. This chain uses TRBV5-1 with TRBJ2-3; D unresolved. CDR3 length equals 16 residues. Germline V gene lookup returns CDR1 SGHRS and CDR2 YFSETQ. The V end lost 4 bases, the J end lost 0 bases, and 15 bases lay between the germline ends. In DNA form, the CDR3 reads TGCGCCAGCAGCCCAGCGCGCGGTTCTAGCACAGATACGCAGTATTTT. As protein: CASSPARGSSTDTQYF.

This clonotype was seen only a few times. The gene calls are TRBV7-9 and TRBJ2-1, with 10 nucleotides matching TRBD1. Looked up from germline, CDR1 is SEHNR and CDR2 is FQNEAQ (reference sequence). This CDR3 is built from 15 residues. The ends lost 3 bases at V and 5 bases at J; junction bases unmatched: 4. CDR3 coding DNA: TGTGCCAGCAGCTTCGGGACAGGGGCCAACAATGAGCAGTTCTTC. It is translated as CASSFGTGANNEQFF. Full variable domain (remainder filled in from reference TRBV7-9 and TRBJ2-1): DTGVSQNPRHKITKRGQNVTFRCDPISEHNRLYWYRQTLGQGPEFLTYFQNEAQLEKSRLLSDRFSAERPKGSFSTLEIQRTEQGDSAMYLCASSFGTGANNEQFFGPGTRLTVL.

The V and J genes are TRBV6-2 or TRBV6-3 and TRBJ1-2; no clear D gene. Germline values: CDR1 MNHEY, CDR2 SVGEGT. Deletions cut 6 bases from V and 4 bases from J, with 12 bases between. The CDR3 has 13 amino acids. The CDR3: CASRSGMRYGYTF. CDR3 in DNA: TGTGCCAGCAGGAGTGGGATGCGCTATGGCTACACCTTC.

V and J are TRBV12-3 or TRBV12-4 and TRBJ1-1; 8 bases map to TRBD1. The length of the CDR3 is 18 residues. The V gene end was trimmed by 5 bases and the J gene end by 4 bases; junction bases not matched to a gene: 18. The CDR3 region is CASSHLRYQGARGTEAFF. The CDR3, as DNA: TGTGCCAGCAGTCACCTAAGATATCAGGGGGCGCGTGGCACTGAAGCTTTCTTT.

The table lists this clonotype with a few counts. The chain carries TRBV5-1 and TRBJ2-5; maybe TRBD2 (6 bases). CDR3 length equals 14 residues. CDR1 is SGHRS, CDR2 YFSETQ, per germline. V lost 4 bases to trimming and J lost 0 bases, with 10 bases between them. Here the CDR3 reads CASSTGLNQETQYF. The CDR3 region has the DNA TGCGCCAGCAGCACGGGACTGAACCAAGAGACCCAGTACTTC. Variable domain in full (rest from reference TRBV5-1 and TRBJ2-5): KAGVTQTPRYLIKTRGQQVTLSCSPISGHRSVSWYQQTPGQGLQFLFEYFSETQRNKGNFPGRFSGRQFSNSRSEMNVSTLELGDSALYLCASSTGLNQETQYFGPGTRLLVL.

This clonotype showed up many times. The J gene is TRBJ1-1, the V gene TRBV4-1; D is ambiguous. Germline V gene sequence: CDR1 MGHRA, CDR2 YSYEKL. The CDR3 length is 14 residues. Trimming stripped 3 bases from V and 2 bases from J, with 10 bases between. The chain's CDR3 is CASSHGVANTEAFF. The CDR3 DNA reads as TGCGCCAGCAGCCACGGGGTTGCCAACACTGAAGCTTTCTTT.

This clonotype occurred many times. CDR3 coding DNA: TGTGCCAGCAGTAGGGAAGTAGGCAATGAGCAGTTCTTC. Translated: CASSREVGNEQFF. The chain recombines TRBV6-5 with TRBJ2-1, with no clear D. CDR3 length: 13 residues. Per the germline V gene, CDR1 is MNHEY and CDR2 is SVGAGI. V was pared by 5 bases and J by 6 bases, with 11 bases between.

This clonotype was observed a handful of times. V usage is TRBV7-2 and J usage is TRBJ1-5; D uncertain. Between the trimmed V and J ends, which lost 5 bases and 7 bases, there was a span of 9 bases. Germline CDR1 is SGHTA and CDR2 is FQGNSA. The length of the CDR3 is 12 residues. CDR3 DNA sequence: TGTGCCAGCAGCGCCATCGGGCAGCCCCAGCATTTT. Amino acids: CASSAIGQPQHF.

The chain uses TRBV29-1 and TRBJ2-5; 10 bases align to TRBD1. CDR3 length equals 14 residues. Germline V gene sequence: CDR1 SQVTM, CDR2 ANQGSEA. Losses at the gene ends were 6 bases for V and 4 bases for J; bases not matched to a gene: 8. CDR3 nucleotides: TGCAGCGTAAGGACAGGGGGACAGGGAGAGACCCAGTACTTC. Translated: CSVRTGGQGETQYF.

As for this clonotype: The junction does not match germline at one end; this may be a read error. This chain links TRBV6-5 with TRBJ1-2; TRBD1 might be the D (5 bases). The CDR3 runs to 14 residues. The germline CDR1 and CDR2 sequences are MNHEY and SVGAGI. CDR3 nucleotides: TGTGCCAGCAGTACGAACAGGAGGGGCTATAGCTACACCTTC. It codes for CASSTNRRGYSYTF.

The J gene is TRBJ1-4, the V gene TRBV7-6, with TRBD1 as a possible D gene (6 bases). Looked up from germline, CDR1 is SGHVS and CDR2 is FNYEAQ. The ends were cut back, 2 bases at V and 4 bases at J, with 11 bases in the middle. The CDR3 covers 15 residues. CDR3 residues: CASSLRGEVNEKLFF. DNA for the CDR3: TGTGCCAGCAGCTTAAGGGGGGAAGTTAATGAAAAACTGTTTTTT.

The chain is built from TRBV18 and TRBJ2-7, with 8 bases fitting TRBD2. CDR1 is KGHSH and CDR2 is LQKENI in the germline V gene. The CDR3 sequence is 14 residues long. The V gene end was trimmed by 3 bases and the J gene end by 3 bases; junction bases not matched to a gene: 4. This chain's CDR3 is CASSPSGASYEQYF. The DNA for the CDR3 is TGTGCCAGCTCACCTAGCGGGGCTAGCTACGAGCAGTACTTC.

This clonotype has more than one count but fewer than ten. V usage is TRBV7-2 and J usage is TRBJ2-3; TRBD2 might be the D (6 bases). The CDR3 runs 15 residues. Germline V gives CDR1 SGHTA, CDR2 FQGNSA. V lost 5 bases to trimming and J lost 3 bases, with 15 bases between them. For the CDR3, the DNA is TGTGCCAGCAGCGGCCGGAGGGCCCGGACAGATACGCAGTATTTT. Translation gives CASSGRRARTDTQYF.

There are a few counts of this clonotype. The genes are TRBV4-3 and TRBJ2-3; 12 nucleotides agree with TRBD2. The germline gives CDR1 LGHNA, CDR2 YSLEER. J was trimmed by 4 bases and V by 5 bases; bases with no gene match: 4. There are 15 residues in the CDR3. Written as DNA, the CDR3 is TGCGCCAGCAGCTCCGGACTAGCGGGATCAGATACGCAGTATTTT. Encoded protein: CASSSGLAGSDTQYF.

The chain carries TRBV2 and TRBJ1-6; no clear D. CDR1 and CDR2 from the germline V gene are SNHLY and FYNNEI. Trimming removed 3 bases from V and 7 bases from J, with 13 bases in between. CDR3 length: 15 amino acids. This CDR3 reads CASSEGISLNSPLHF. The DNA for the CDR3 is TGTGCCAGCAGTGAGGGGATATCCCTCAATTCACCCCTCCACTTT.

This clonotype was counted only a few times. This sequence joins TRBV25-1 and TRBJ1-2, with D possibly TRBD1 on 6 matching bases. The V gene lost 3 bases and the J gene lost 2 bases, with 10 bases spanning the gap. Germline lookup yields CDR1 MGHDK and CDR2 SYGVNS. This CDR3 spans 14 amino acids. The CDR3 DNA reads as TGTGCCAGCAGTGACACTAGGGGGAACTATGGCTACACCTTC. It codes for CASSDTRGNYGYTF.

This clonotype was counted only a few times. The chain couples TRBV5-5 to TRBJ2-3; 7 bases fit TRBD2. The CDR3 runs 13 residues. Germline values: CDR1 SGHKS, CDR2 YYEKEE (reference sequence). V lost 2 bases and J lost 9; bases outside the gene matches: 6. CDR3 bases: TGTGCCAGCAGCTTTGGGGGGGTGGGGACGCAGTATTTT. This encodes CASSFGGVGTQYF.

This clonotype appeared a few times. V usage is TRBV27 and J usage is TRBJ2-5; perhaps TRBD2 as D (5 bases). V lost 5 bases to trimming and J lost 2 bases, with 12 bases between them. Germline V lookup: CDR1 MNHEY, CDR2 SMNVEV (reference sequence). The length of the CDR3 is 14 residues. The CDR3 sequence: CASSPTRGQETQYF. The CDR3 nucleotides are TGTGCCAGCAGTCCCACTCGGGGACAAGAGACCCAGTACTTC.